This TCR beta chain was identified in a study of CD8+ T cells in alopecia areata. Stated treatment: oral pan-JAK inhibitor, 5-10 mg twice daily. V shed 6 bases and J shed 8 bases, with 19 bases lying between them. There are 14 residues in the CDR3. Germline V gene lookup returns CDR1 MDHEN and CDR2 SYDVKM. RNA extraction was followed by reverse transcription into cDNA, which acted as the sequencing template. Method: immunoSEQ multiplex PCR; TCRdb's copy keeps in-frame clones and lacks some. The table has 200,000 to 250,000 clones, 66% seen once. This specimen was CD4+ T cells sorted from blood, taken at week 44, from a patient treated with tofacitinib. The clonotype was recovered from a human donor with alopecia areata. V gene TRBV28 combines with J gene TRBJ1-2; TRBD1 might be the D (6 bases). CDR3 DNA sequence: TGTGCCAGCAGCGAACAGGGCCGAGGGCGGGGCTACACCTTC. Translation gives CASSEQGRGRGYTF.